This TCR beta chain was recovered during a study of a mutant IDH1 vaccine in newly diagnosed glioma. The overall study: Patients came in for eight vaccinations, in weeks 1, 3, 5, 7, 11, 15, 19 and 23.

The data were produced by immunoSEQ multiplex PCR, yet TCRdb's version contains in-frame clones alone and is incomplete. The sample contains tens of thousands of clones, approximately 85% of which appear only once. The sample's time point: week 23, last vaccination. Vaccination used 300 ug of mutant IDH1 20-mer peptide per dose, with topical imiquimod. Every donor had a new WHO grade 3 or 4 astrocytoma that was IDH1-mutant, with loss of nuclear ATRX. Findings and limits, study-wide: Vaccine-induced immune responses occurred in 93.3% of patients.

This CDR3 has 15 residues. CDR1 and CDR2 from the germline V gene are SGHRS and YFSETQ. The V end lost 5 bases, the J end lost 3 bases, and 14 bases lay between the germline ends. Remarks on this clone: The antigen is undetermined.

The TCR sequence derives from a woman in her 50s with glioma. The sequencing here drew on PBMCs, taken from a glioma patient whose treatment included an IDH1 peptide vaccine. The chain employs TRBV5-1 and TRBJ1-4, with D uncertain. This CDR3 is CASRFDPTSNEKLFF. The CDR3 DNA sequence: TGCGCCAGCAGGTTTGACCCAACATCTAATGAAAAACTGTTTTTT.